This T cell receptor beta chain was retrieved from a study of OX40 agonist ivuxolimab in advanced cancers. Regarding the complete study: Ivuxolimab was a fully human IgG2 agonistic monoclonal antibody targeting the costimulatory receptor OX40 (CD134). Intravenous ivuxolimab was administered to patients every 2 weeks at six dose levels: 0.01, 0.1, 0.3, 1.5, 3 and 10 mg/kg. Of the roughly 51 patients in dose escalation, about 20 had hepatocellular carcinoma, some 15 had melanoma, 9 had renal cell carcinoma and 9 had head and neck cancer. A male proportion of approximately 83% and a mean age of 60 years, ranging from about 20 to 80, were recorded for the dose-escalation cohort. Prior anti-PD-1, anti-PD-L1 or anti-CTLA-4 therapy was permitted, and checkpoint inhibitors had been received by 30% to 40% of dose-escalation patients. Partial responses occurred in three dose-escalation patients: two with cutaneous melanoma and one with hepatocellular carcinoma. Peripheral TCRbeta sequencing aimed to test whether ivuxolimab altered TCR sequence diversity and caused clonal T-cell expansion. The paper reports the monotherapy dose-escalation portion (N = 52 patients) of the phase I ivuxolimab trial.

CDR1 and CDR2, per the germline V gene, are SGHVS and FNYEAQ. Trimming at the junction amounts to 4 bases on V and 3 bases on J, and the germline ends lie 7 bases apart. The CDR3 holds 12 amino acids from the cysteine to the phenylalanine. Only CDR3 DNA remains: 36 bases, in frame from the first base. This clone was picked up one time. Its antigen specificity is not known. No base quality values were provided; no much bigger clone lies one nucleotide off. Genomic DNA was isolated from the sorted cells so that the TCRbeta CDR3 region could be sequenced. The immunoSEQ Assay was used for sequencing of TCRbeta CDR3 regions. The table comes from immuneACCESS by way of TCRdb, which keeps in-frame sequences with V and J called. Part of the clones is missing from these tables; in studies checked, under half for an unresolved V gene and the rest for unknown reasons. This sample gives more than 40,000 clones in total; about nine tenths of them show up just once. Together, the top ten hold roughly 12% of the sample.

Patients with a history of autoimmune disease or receiving systemic immunosuppression were excluded from the trial. Peripheral blood for TCR sequencing was drawn from every dose cohort at baseline, at cycle 4 day 1 and at cycle 7 day 1. Samples were obtained from an open-label, multicenter, first-in-human phase I dose-escalation trial of ivuxolimab. Adults with locally advanced or metastatic head and neck squamous cell, hepatocellular, melanoma or renal cell carcinoma were enrolled in the trial. Before TCR sequencing, CD4+ T cells and CD8+ T cells were sorted from peripheral blood as separate populations. General conclusions and limits of the study: The antigen specificity of the clonally expanded peripheral T cells was not determined. After ivuxolimab, expanded clones were on average more numerous among CD8+ T cells than among CD4+ T cells. At doses from 0.1 to 3.0 mg/kg, clonal expansion was seen in both CD4+ and CD8+ blood T cells between baseline and week 6. In the 0.1-3.0 mg/kg groups, partial responders were among the patients with the lowest normalized peripheral clonal expansion, particularly in CD8+ T cells. Low levels of normalized T-cell clonal expansion were also shown by some nonresponding patients.

The material was CD4+ or CD8+ T cells sorted from blood, obtained in a trial of the OX40 agonist ivuxolimab. The V and J genes are TRBV7-6 and TRBJ2-7; TRBD1 could be the D gene, as 5 bases match. The TCR was taken from an adult with an advanced solid tumor such as melanoma, head and neck, liver or kidney cancer. CDR3 protein: CASSYQGYEQYF. The DNA reads TGTGCCAGCAGCTACCAGGGCTACGAGCAGTACTTC.